This TCR beta chain was documented in a study of T-cell reconstitution after alpha-beta-depleted transplantation in children. V gave up 3 bases and J gave up 0 bases; unmatched junction bases: 0. Germline V CDR1 and CDR2: LNHDA, SQIVND (reference sequence). This CDR3 has 15 residues. During its preparation, the TCRbeta library received unique molecular identifiers. TCRdb independently ran MiXCR on the PCR reads; one entry per CDR3 protein. The top ten hold around 4.5% of the sample, which has around 340,000 distinct CDR3 sequences, about 14% seen once. The V gene is TRBV19, the J gene TRBJ2-1; 9 bases line up with TRBD2. Sequenced here: PBMCs, sampled from the stem cell graft. The origin of this receptor is a human donor who donated a stem cell graft to a child with Fanconi anemia. The CDR3 spells CASSISGGSYNEQFF. The CDR3 nucleotides are TGTGCCAGTAGTATTAGCGGGGGCTCCTACAATGAGCAGTTCTTC.